The 3 T cell receptor beta chains below come from one sample, sequenced in a study of response to subunit inactivated influenza vaccine. MiXCR, run by TCRdb on the RT-PCR reads, gives a single entry per CDR3 protein. The sample carries around 480,000 distinct CDR3 sequences, more than 15% recorded once. The sequencing here drew on CD4+ T cells sorted from PBMCs, taken around 25 months after vaccination. These TCRs come from a man between 50 and 70 years old who received an inactivated influenza vaccine.

The chain combines TRBV14 with TRBJ2-3; D unresolved. V shed 2 bases and J shed 11 bases, with 14 bases lying between them. The CDR3 covers 13 residues. Germline V gene lookup returns CDR1 SGHDN and CDR2 FVKESK. Here the CDR3 DNA reads TGTGCCAGCAGCCAAACGGACGGATTTTGGCAGTATTTT. The encoded protein is CASSQTDGFWQYF.

The V gene is TRBV7-3, the J gene TRBJ2-1; 8 nucleotides align to TRBD1. CDR1 and CDR2 (germline): SGHTA, FQGTGA. The J segment lost 6 bases and the V segment lost 5 bases, leaving 9 bases of the junction unmatched. The CDR3 is made up of 15 amino acids. CDR3 sequence reads: CASSESGGQGNEQFF. In DNA, the CDR3 is TGTGCCAGCAGCGAAAGTGGTGGACAGGGCAATGAGCAGTTCTTC.

This chain joins TRBV5-1 and TRBJ2-6, with D hard to call. The CDR3 spans 16 residues. V lost 4 bases to trimming and J lost 4 bases, with 15 bases between them. CDR1 is SGHRS, CDR2 YFSETQ, per germline. CDR3 nucleotides: TGCGCCAGCAGCCCCTGGACCGTAACGGGGGCCAACGTCCTGACTTTC. Amino acid sequence: CASSPWTVTGANVLTF. Combining the CDR3 with reference TRBV5-1 and TRBJ2-6 gives the whole variable domain KAGVTQTPRYLIKTRGQQVTLSCSPISGHRSVSWYQQTPGQGLQFLFEYFSETQRNKGNFPGRFSGRQFSNSRSEMNVSTLELGDSALYLCASSPWTVTGANVLTFGAGSRLTVL.